The 21 T cell receptor beta chains below come from one sample, sequenced in a study of blood T cell repertoires in COVID-19. The protocol was immunoSEQ multiplex PCR, while the TCRdb copy is restricted to in-frame clones and leaves out a portion. Of under 110,000 clones in the sample, about 90% were seen once. The specimen was peripheral blood. The receptors shown here come from a man in his forties or fifties with acute or convalescent COVID-19.

The chain recombines TRBV6-6 with TRBJ2-5, with D tentatively TRBD2 (7 bases). The CDR3 is made up of 14 amino acids. Trimming took 6 bases from V and 5 from J, leaving 16 bases between them. Per germline, CDR1 MNHNY and CDR2 SVGAGI (reference sequence). CDR3 region: CASRDWGGGETQYF. In DNA, the CDR3 is TGTGCCAGCAGGGACTGGGGCGGGGGCGAGACCCAGTACTTC.

The rearrangement links TRBV6-1 to TRBJ1-3; D is unclear. The CDR3 sequence is 15 residues long. V was clipped by 2 bases and J by 5 bases, with 13 bases between them. Per germline, CDR1 MNHNS and CDR2 SASEGT. The CDR3 DNA reads TGTGCCAGCAGTGAAAAGGAACAGCCCAGAAACACCATATATTTT. Its protein is CASSEKEQPRNTIYF.

This chain connects TRBV30 to TRBJ2-1; no reliable D call. V was cut by 3 bases and J by 7 bases, with 7 bases left in between. From germline, CDR1 is GTSNPN and CDR2 SVGIG (reference sequence). The CDR3 has 11 amino acids. Here the CDR3 DNA reads TGTGCCTGGAGCTTGAGAAATGAGCAGTTCTTC. It yields the protein CAWSLRNEQFF.

The chain joins TRBV6-5 to TRBJ2-7; 9 bases map to TRBD1. The V gene end was trimmed by 10 bases and the J gene end by 5 bases; junction bases not matched to a gene: 9. The CDR3 has 13 residues. Germline CDR1 MNHEY, CDR2 SVGAGI. CDR3 loop: CATQGATTDEQYF. The CDR3 nucleotides are TGTGCCACACAGGGGGCAACTACTGACGAGCAGTACTTC.

Regarding this clone: The same CDR3 is also encoded by other DNA sequences in this sample. This chain uses TRBV4-2 with TRBJ1-1; 7 bases align to TRBD1. V shed 5 bases and J 0 bases; nucleotides not matched to a gene: 6. This CDR3 contains 15 residues. The germline CDR1 and CDR2 sequences are LGHNA and YNFKEQ. The CDR3 loop is CASSSPGGMNTEAFF. CDR3 bases: TGTGCCAGCAGCTCTCCAGGGGGAATGAACACTGAAGCTTTCTTT.

CDR3 loop: CASSEGIEQYF. CDR3 sequence (DNA): TGTGCCAGTAGCGAGGGAATCGAGCAGTACTTC. The V and J genes are TRBV19 and TRBJ2-7, with a tentative D call TRBD2 (5 bases). The ends were cut back, 6 bases at V and 6 bases at J, with 9 bases in the middle. CDR3 length: 11 amino acids. Germline V gene sequence: CDR1 LNHDA, CDR2 SQIVND (reference sequence).

Concerning this clone itself: The same CDR3 can be traced to other DNA sequences in this sample. The V gene is TRBV18, the J gene TRBJ2-5; D unclear. Germline V gene lookup returns CDR1 KGHSH and CDR2 LQKENI. V was trimmed by 2 bases and J by 2 bases, leaving 6 bases between them. The CDR3 is made up of 13 amino acids. The CDR3 protein is CASSPGLQETQYF. In DNA, the CDR3 is TGTGCCAGCTCACCAGGGCTTCAAGAGACCCAGTACTTC.

The chain is built from TRBV19 and TRBJ2-3; D is unclear. This CDR3 is 16 amino acids long. Between the trimmed V and J ends, which lost 0 bases and 0 bases, there was a span of 10 bases. The germline CDR1 and CDR2 sequences are LNHDA and SQIVND (reference sequence). The chain's CDR3 is CASSIDSYGSTDTQYF. DNA for the CDR3: TGTGCCAGTAGTATAGATAGCTACGGAAGCACAGATACGCAGTATTTT. The full variable domain, completed using reference TRBV19 and TRBJ2-3, is DGGITQSPKYLFRKEGQNVTLSCEQNLNHDAMYWYRQDPGQGLRLIYYSQIVNDFQKGDIAEGYSVSREKKESFPLTVTSAQKNPTAFYLCASSIDSYGSTDTQYFGPGTRLTVL.

The rearrangement links TRBV5-6 to TRBJ2-7; weak D call: TRBD1 (6 bases). Germline V gene lookup returns CDR1 SGHDT and CDR2 YYEEEE. CDR3 length equals 15 residues. Trimming took 0 bases from V and 2 from J, leaving 12 bases between them. The CDR3 DNA reads TGTGCCAGCAGCTTGGCCGGACAGACAACCTACGAGCAGTACTTC. It encodes CASSLAGQTTYEQYF.

V and J are TRBV18 and TRBJ2-2; 10 nucleotides agree with TRBD1. The V and J ends lost 0 bases and 5 bases, in that order; junction bases with no gene match: 15. Germline CDR1 reads KGHSH; CDR2 reads LQKENI. This CDR3 region has 20 residues. In nucleotides, the CDR3 is TGTGCCAGCTCACCACCATACGCGTACCGGGACAGGGGATCAACCGGGGAGCTGTTTTTT. It specifies CASSPPYAYRDRGSTGELFF. The full variable domain, in which reference TRBV18 and TRBJ2-2 provide the parts outside the CDR3, is NAGVMQNPRHLVRRRGQEARLRCSPMKGHSHVYWYRQLPEEGLKFMVYLQKENIIDESGMPKERFSAEFPKEGPSILRIQQVVRGDSAAYFCASSPPYAYRDRGSTGELFFGEGSRLTVL.

The chain has TRBV9 and TRBJ1-5; 12 nucleotides align to TRBD1. Trimming removed 3 bases from V and 5 bases from J; junction bases left unmatched: 3. Germline lookup yields CDR1 SGDLS and CDR2 YYNGEE. This CDR3 comprises 15 residues. CDR3 loop: CASSAGQGADQPQHF. In nucleotides, the CDR3 is TGTGCCAGCAGCGCGGGACAGGGGGCGGATCAGCCCCAGCATTTT.

The chain has TRBV11-2 and TRBJ1-1; D not resolved. This CDR3 comprises 15 residues. CDR1 is SGHAT and CDR2 is FQNNGV in the germline V gene. V was shortened by 5 bases and J by 0 bases, with 13 bases between the two germline ends. The CDR3 bases are TGTGCCAGCAGCCCCTTGGAACAGTTGAACACTGAAGCTTTCTTT. It specifies CASSPLEQLNTEAFF.

The chain joins TRBV3-1 (or the pseudogene TRBV3-2) to TRBJ1-1, with D unclear. V lost 2 bases and J 8 bases, leaving 15 bases between the germline ends. Germline CDR1 and CDR2: LGHDT and YNNKEL (reference sequence). The CDR3 has 14 residues. CDR3 sequence (DNA): TGTGCCAGCAGCCAATCGCGGAGTCGACCCGAAGCTTTCTTT. It encodes CASSQSRSRPEAFF.

The CDR3 region has the DNA TGTGCCAGCAGTTACGTAGGGGGCGAGACTGAAGCTTTCTTT. It encodes CASSYVGGETEAFF. The V gene is TRBV6-5, the J gene TRBJ1-1; 7 nucleotides match TRBD1. CDR1 MNHEY and CDR2 SVGAGI come from the germline V gene. The ends lost 2 bases at V and 5 bases at J; junction bases unmatched: 5. The CDR3 is made up of 14 amino acids.

The chain joins TRBV11-2 to TRBJ2-7; D is undetermined. This CDR3 has 15 residues. Trimming removed 0 bases at V and 1 base at J, with 10 bases between. The germline V gene has CDR1 SGHAT and CDR2 FQNNGV. The CDR3 here is CASSLEAANSYEQYF. The CDR3 DNA is TGTGCCAGCAGCTTAGAGGCGGCTAATTCCTACGAGCAGTACTTC.

V and J are TRBV1 and TRBJ2-1; TRBD2, the table's D call, lacks a check against the DNA. TRBV1 is a recognized pseudogene. The CDR3 is 16 amino acids. The CDR3 bases are TGCACCAGCAGCCAAGCGGGAGTAGCGGGGCCCAATGAGCAGTTCTTC. Protein sequence: CTSSQAGVAGPNEQFF.

This chain joins TRBV10-1 and TRBJ1-1; D is undetermined. In germline, CDR1 is WNHNN, CDR2 SYGVQD (reference sequence). V was pared by 5 bases and J by 0 bases, with 7 bases between. CDR3 length: 13 amino acids. Here the CDR3 reads CASSRLMNTEAFF. The CDR3 DNA sequence: TGCGCCAGCAGTAGACTTATGAACACTGAAGCTTTCTTT.

This clone was found once. The chain joins TRBV19 to TRBJ1-1; D might be TRBD1 (6 bases). V was pared by 3 bases and J by 4 bases, with 9 bases between. Germline CDR1 reads LNHDA; CDR2 reads SQIVND (reference sequence). This CDR3 is built from 13 residues. CDR3 nucleotides: TGTGCCAGTAGTATTCAGGGGACCACTGAAGCTTTCTTT. It translates to CASSIQGTTEAFF.

J is TRBJ1-2 and V is TRBV4-1; possible D gene TRBD1, 6 bases. CDR3 length: 15 amino acids. Germline CDR1 is MGHRA and CDR2 is YSYEKL. V gave up 1 base and J gave up 8 bases, with 17 bases separating them. CDR3 coding DNA: TGCGCCAGCAGCCAAGGAAGGGGGGGGTCTGACGGCTACACCTTC. Translation: CASSQGRGGSDGYTF.

This chain uses TRBV5-1 with TRBJ1-4; TRBD1 matches at 7 bases. This CDR3 has 19 amino acids. Germline assignment: CDR1 SGHRS and CDR2 YFSETQ. J lost 4 bases, V lost 2 bases, and 17 bases had no gene match. Written as DNA, the CDR3 is TGCGCCAGCAGCTTAATCTTACAGGGGTATCCAGGAAATAATGAAAAACTGTTTTTT. Amino acid sequence: CASSLILQGYPGNNEKLFF.

About this clone: This same CDR3 is encoded by further DNA sequences in the sample. The chain is built from TRBV2 and TRBJ2-7, with D unresolved. Trimming removed 4 bases from V and 3 bases from J, with 10 bases in between. Germline loops: CDR1 SNHLY, CDR2 FYNNEI. This CDR3 contains 13 residues. CDR3 in amino acids: CASSVARGYEQYF. The CDR3 nucleotides are TGTGCCAGCAGTGTCGCCAGAGGCTACGAGCAGTACTTC.